The clone carrying this T cell receptor beta chain was seen a handful of times. The time point was: newly diagnosed GD, antithyroid drugs for less than 3 months. The authors made the TCR library using RNA they extracted from PBMCs. The data belong to a study of regulatory T cells in long-lasting Graves disease. On the study more broadly: Graves' patients, diagnosed recently, had received antithyroid drugs under 3 months.

Trimming took 1 base from V and 5 from J, leaving 12 bases between them. Germline CDR1 and CDR2: DFQATT and SNEGSKA (reference sequence). The CDR3 totals 15 residues. The authors built TCR beta libraries using iRepertoire HTBI primers and Arm-PCR of CDR3 regions. Using its own MiXCR run on the multiplex PCR reads, TCRdb lists one record per CDR3 protein. The sample has approximately 360,000 distinct CDR3 sequences, about 11% seen once. These sequences were also reported in another study, on T cells in Graves' hyperthyroidism and ophthalmopathy. Per that paper: The definition of stable Graves' hyperthyroidism was no ophthalmopathy progression within 18 months.

The chain recombines TRBV20-1 with TRBJ1-6; D not resolved. This TCR came from a young woman with Graves disease. The source material was peripheral blood mononuclear cells (PBMCs), sampled at new diagnosis, from a patient treated with antithyroid drugs. The CDR3 DNA is TGCAGTGCTAGAGGAAGGGCGTTGAATAATTCACCCCTCCACTTT. It translates to CSARGRALNNSPLHF.